This TCR beta chain was recorded in a study of T cell changes during pregnancy in multiple sclerosis. CDR1 MGHRA and CDR2 YSYEKL come from the germline V gene. CDR3 size: 15 residues. Between the trimmed V and J ends, which lost 1 base and 2 bases, there was a span of 10 bases. Libraries were prepared by immunoSEQ multiplex PCR; TCRdb keeps only in-frame clonotypes and omits some of them. This table holds roughly 40,000 clones, roughly 94% found once. This clone was observed a single time. The TCR sequence derives from a female donor with multiple sclerosis, enrolled in a pregnancy study. The chain recombines TRBV4-1 with TRBJ2-3; D is uncertain. The sequences come from peripheral blood, collected in the third trimester of pregnancy. The CDR3 is CASSQGRLVTDTQYF. The CDR3 nucleotides read TGCGCCAGCAGCCAAGGACGGCTAGTCACAGATACGCAGTATTTT.